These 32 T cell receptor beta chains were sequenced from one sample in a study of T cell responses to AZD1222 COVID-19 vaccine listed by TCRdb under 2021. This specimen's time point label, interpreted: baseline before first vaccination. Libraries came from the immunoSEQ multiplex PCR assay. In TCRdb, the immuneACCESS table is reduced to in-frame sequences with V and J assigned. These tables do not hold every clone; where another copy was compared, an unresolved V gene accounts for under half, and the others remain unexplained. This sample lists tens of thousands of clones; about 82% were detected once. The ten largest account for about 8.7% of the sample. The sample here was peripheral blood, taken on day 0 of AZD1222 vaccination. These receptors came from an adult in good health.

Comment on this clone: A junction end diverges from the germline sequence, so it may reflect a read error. CDR3 region: CASSLEPAGGPKETQYF. Written as DNA, the CDR3 is TGTGCTAGCAGCTTAGAACCAGCGGGGGGGCCCAAAGAGACCCAGTACTTC. The rearrangement joins TRBV7-7 to TRBJ2-5; 10 bases agree with TRBD2. The CDR3 runs 17 residues. Germline-derived CDR1 and CDR2 are SSHAT and FNYEAQ (reference sequence).

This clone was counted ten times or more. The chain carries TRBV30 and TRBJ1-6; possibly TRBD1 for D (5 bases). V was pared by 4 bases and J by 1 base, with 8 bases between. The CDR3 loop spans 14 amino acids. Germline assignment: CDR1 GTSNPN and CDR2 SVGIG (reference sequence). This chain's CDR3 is CAWTWGSYNSPLHF. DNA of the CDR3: TGTGCCTGGACGTGGGGGTCCTATAATTCACCCCTCCACTTT.

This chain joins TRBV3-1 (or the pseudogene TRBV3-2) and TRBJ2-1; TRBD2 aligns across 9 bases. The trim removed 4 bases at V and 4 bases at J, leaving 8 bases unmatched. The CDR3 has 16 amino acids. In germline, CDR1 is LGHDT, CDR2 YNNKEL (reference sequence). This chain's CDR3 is CASSLKRGAIYNEQFF. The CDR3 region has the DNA TGTGCCAGCAGCCTAAAGCGGGGGGCCATTTACAATGAGCAGTTCTTC.

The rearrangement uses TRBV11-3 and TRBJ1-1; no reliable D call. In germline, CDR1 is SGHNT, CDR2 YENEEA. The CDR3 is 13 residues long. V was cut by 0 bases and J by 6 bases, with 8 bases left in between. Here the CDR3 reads CASSLDGRAEAFF. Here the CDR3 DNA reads TGTGCCAGCAGCTTAGACGGACGGGCTGAAGCTTTCTTT.

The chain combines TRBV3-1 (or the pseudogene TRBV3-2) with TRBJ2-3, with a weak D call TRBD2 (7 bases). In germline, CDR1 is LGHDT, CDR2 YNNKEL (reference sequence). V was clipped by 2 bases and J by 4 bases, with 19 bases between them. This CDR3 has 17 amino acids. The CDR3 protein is CASSQLLWGGAADTQYF. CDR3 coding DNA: TGTGCCAGCAGCCAACTGCTTTGGGGGGGGGCCGCAGATACGCAGTATTTT.

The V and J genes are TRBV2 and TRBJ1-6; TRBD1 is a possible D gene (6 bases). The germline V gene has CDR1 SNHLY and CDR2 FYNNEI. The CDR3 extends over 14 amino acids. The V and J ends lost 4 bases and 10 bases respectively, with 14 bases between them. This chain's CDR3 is CASSVLGGGSPLHF. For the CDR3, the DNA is TGTGCCAGCAGTGTACTGGGAGGGGGGTCACCCCTCCACTTT.

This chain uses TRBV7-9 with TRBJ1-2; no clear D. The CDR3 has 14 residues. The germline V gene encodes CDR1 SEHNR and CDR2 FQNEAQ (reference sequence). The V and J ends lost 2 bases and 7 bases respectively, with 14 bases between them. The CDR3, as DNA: TGTGCCAGCAGCTTAAGGCACCCCCTTGGTGGCTACACCTTC. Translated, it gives CASSLRHPLGGYTF.

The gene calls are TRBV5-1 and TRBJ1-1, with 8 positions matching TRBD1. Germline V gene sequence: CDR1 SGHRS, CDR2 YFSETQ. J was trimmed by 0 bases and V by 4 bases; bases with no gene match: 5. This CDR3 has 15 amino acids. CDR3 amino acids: CASSTGQGMNTEAFF. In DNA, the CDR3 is TGCGCCAGCAGCACCGGACAGGGAATGAACACTGAAGCTTTCTTT.

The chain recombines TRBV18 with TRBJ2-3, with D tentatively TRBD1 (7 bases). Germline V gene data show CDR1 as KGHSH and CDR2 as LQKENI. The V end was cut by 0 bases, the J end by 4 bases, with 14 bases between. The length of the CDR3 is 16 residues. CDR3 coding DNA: TGTGCCAGCTCACCACCGGAGGGGGCGCGGGCAGATACGCAGTATTTT. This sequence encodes CASSPPEGARADTQYF.

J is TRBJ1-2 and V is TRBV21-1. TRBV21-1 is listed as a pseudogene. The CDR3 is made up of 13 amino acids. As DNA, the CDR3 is TGTGCCAGCAGCAATCCGAGTCTCTATGGCTACACCTTC. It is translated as CASSNPSLYGYTF.

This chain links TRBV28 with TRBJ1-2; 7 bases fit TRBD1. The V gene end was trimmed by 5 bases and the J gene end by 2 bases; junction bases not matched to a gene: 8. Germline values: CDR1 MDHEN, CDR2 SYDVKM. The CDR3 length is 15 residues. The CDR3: CASSPPLTGNYGYTF. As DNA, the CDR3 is TGTGCCAGCAGTCCCCCCCTGACAGGGAACTATGGCTACACCTTC.

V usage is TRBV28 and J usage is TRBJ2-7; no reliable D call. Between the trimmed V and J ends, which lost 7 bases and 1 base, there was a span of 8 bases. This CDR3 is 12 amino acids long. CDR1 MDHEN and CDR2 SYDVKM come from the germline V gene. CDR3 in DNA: TGTGCCAGCACTATCGGATCCTACGAGCAGTACTTC. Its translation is CASTIGSYEQYF.

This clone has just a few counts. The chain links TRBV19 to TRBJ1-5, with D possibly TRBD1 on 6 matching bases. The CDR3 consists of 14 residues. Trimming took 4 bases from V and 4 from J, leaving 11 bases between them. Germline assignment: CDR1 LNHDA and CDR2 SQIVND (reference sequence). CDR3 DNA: TGTGCCAGTAGTAAGGCGGGGACAAATCAGCCCCAGCATTTT. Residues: CASSKAGTNQPQHF.

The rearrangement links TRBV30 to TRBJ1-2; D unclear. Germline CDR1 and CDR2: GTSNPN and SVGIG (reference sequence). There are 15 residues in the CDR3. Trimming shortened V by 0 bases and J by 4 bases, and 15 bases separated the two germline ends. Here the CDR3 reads CAWSVEERRFYGYTF. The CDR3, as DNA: TGTGCCTGGAGTGTGGAGGAACGGCGGTTCTATGGCTACACCTTC.

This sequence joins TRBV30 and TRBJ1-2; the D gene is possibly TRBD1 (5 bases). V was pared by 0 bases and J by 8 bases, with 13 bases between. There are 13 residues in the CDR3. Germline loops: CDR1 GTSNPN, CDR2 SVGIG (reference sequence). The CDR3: CAWSVPGRGGYTF. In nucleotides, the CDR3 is TGTGCCTGGAGTGTGCCAGGGCGAGGGGGCTACACCTTC.

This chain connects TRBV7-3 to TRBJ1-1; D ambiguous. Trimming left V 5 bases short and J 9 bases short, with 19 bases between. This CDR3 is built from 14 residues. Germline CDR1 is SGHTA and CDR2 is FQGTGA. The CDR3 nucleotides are TGTGCCAGCAGCGGACCGGGGTCTGGCTCTAAAGCTTTCTTT. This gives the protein CASSGPGSGSKAFF.

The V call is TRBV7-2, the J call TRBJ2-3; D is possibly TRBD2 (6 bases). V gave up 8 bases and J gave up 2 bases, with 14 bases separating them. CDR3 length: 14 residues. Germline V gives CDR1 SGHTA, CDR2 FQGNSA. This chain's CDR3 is CASRGGATTDTQYF. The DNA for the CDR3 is TGTGCCAGCCGCGGAGGGGCTACCACAGATACGCAGTATTTT.

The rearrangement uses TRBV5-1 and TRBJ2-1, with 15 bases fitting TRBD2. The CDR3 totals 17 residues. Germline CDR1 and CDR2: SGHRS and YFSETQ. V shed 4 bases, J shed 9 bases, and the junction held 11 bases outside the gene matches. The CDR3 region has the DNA TGCGCCAGCAGCCCTAGGACTAGCGGGAGGGCCCTGGGTGAGCAGTTCTTC. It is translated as CASSPRTSGRALGEQFF.

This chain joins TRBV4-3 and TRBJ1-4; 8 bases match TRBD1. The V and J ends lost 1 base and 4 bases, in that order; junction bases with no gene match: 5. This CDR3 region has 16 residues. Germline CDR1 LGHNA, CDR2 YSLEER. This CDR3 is CASSQGQTGGNEKLFF. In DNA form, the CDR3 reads TGCGCCAGCAGCCAAGGGCAAACAGGGGGTAATGAAAAACTGTTTTTT.

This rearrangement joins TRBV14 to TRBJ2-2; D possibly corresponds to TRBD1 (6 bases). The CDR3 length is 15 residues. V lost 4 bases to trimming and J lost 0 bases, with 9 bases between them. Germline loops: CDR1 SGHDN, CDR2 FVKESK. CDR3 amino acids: CASSLDSANTGELFF. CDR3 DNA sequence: TGTGCCAGCAGCCTGGACAGCGCGAACACCGGGGAGCTGTTTTTT.

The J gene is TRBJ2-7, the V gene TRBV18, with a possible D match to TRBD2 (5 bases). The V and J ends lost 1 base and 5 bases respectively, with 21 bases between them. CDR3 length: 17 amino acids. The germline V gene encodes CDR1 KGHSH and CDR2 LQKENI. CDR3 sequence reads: CASSPRWGAASRNEQYF. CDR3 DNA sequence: TGTGCCAGCTCACCACGGTGGGGAGCCGCGAGTCGGAACGAGCAGTACTTC.

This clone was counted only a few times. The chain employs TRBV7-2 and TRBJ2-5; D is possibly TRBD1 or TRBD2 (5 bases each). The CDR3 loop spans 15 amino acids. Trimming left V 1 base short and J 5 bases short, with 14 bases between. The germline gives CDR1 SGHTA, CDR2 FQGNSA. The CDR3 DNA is TGTGCCAGCAGCTTAGTTCCGGGGCCCGGGGAGACCCAGTACTTC. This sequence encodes CASSLVPGPGETQYF.

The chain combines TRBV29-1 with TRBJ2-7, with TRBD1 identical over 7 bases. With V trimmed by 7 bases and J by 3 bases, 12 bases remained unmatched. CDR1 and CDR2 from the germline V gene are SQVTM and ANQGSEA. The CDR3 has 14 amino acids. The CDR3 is CSAQGQGQFYEQYF. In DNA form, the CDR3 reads TGCAGCGCGCAGGGGCAGGGACAGTTCTACGAGCAGTACTTC.

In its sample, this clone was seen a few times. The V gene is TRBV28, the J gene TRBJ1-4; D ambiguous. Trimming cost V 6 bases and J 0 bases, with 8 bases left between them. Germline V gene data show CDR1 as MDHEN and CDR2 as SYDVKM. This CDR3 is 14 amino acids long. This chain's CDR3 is CASRSRATNEKLFF. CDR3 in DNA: TGTGCCAGCAGGTCCCGAGCAACTAATGAAAAACTGTTTTTT.

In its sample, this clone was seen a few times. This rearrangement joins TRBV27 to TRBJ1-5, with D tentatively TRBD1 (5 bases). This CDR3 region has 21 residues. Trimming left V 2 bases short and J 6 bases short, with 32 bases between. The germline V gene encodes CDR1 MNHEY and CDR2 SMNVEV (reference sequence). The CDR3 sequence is CASSLRTSQGSKNRAVQPQHF. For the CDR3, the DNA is TGTGCCAGCAGTTTAAGGACTTCCCAGGGATCAAAAAACCGAGCGGTTCAGCCCCAGCATTTT.

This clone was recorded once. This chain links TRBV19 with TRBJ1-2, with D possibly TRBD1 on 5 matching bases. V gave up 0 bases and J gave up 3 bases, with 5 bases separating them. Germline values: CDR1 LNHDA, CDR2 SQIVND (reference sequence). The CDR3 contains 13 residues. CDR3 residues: CASSIEGDYGYTF. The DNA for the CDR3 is TGTGCCAGTAGTATAGAAGGGGACTATGGCTACACCTTC.

In nucleotides, the CDR3 is TGTGCCAGCAGTAGGGGTGGTAGCACAGATACGCAGTATTTT. Its translation: CASSRGGSTDTQYF. The chain has TRBV28 and TRBJ2-3, with D possibly TRBD1 on 5 matching bases. Germline assignment: CDR1 MDHEN and CDR2 SYDVKM. The V and J ends lost 5 bases and 0 bases respectively, with 9 bases between them. This CDR3 spans 14 amino acids.

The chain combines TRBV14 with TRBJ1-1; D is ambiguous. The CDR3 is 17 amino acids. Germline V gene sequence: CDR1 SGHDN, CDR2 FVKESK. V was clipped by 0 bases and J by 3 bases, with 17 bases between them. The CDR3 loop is CASSQDQSVLGHTEAFF. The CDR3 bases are TGTGCCAGCAGCCAAGATCAGTCCGTTCTAGGCCACACTGAAGCTTTCTTT.

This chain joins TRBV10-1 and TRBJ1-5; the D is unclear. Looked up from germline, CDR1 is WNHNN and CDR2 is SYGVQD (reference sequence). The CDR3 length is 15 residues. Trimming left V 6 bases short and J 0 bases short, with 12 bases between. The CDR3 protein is CASRLSLYSNQPQHF. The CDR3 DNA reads TGCGCCAGCAGGCTTTCGTTATATAGCAATCAGCCCCAGCATTTT.

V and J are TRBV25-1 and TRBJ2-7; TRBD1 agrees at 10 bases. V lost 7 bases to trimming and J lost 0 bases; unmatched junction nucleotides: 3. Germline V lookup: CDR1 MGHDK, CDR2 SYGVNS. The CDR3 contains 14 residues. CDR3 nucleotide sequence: TGTGCCAGCAAAGGGGACAGGGGCTCCTACGAGCAGTACTTC. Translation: CASKGDRGSYEQYF.

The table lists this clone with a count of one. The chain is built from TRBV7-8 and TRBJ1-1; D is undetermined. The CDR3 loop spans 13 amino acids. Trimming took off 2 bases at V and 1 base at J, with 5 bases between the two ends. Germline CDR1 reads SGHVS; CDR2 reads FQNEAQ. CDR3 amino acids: CASSLLGNTEAFF. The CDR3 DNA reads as TGTGCCAGCAGCTTATTAGGGAACACTGAAGCTTTCTTT.

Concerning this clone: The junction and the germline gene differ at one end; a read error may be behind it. The CDR3 DNA is TGTGCCAGCAGTGAAGCGTTGGTCGGCCCCTTC. Translated, it gives CASSEALVGPF. The chain employs TRBV2 and TRBJ1-2; D uncertain. In germline, CDR1 is SNHLY, CDR2 FYNNEI. The CDR3 runs 11 residues.